This T cell receptor (beta chain) was sequenced for a study of T cell changes during pregnancy in multiple sclerosis. The CDR3 covers 14 residues. V shed 4 bases and J 6 bases; nucleotides not matched to a gene: 9. CDR1 is SGHRS, CDR2 YFSETQ, per germline. TCRdb keeps only in-frame clones here, not all; method: immunoSEQ multiplex PCR. The sample has nearly 45,000 clones; about 96% are singletons. V gene TRBV5-1 combines with J gene TRBJ1-1; 7 nucleotides align to TRBD1. The clonotype originates from a female donor with multiple sclerosis, enrolled in a pregnancy study. The starting material was peripheral blood, obtained in the second trimester of pregnancy. Here the CDR3 DNA reads TGCGCCAGCAGCGCGGACAGGATGGGAGCTGAAGCTTTCTTT. Its protein product is CASSADRMGAEAFF.